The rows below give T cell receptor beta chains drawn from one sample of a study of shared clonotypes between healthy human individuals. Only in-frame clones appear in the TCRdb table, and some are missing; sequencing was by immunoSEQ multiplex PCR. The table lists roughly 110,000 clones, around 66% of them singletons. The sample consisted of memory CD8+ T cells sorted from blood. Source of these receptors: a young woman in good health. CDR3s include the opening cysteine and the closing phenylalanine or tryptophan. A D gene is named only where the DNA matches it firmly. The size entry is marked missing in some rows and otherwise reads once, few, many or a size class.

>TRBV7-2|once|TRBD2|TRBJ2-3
CASSFLAGGPDTQYF
TGTGCCAGCAGCTTTCTAGCGGGAGGGCCAGATACGCAGTATTTT
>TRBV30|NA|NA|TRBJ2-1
CAWSRVPSYNEQFF
TGTGCCTGGAGCCGAGTCCCCTCCTACAATGAGCAGTTCTTC
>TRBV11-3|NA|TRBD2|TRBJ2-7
CASSQRPREGSYEQYF
TGTGCCAGCAGCCAGAGGCCGCGGGAGGGCTCCTACGAGCAGTACTTC
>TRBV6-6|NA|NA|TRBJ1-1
CASSSGKGGSTEAFF
TGTGCCAGCAGTTCCGGGAAGGGAGGCAGCACTGAAGCTTTCTTT
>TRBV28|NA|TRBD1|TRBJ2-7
CASRVTGPTYEQYF
TGTGCCAGCAGGGTGACAGGGCCCACCTACGAGCAGTACTTC
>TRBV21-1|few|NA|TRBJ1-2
CASSNRTYGYTF
TGTGCCAGCAGCAACAGAACCTATGGCTACACCTTC
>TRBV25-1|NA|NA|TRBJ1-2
CASSEYNDGYTF
TGTGCCAGCAGTGAATATAACGACGGCTACACCTTC
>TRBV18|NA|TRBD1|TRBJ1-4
CASSPLDRDATNEKLFF
TGTGCCAGCTCACCCTTGGACAGGGACGCAACTAATGAAAAACTGTTTTTT
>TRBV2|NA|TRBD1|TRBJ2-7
CASSSRDSSYEQYF
TGTGCCAGCAGTTCCCGGGACAGCTCCTACGAGCAGTACTTC
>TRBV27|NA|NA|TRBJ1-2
CASSLYGFNYGYTF
TGTGCCAGCAGTTTATACGGGTTTAACTATGGCTACACCTTC
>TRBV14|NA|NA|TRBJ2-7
CASSTLRGGLHEQYF
TGTGCCAGCAGCACCCTCAGGGGGGGCCTTCATGAGCAGTACTTC
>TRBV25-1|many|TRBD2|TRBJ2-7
CASSGTSGNYEQYF
TGTGCCAGCAGTGGGACTAGCGGGAATTACGAGCAGTACTTC
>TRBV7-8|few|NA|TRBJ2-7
CASSLWSPTLYEQYF
TGTGCCAGCAGCTTATGGTCTCCCACGCTTTACGAGCAGTACTTC
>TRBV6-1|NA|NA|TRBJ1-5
CASSEWLANSNQPQHF
TGTGCCAGCAGTGAATGGTTAGCTAATAGCAATCAGCCCCAGCATTTT
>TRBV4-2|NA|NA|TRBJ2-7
CASSQERSLYGSYEQYF
TGTGCCAGCAGCCAAGAACGGTCCTTGTACGGATCCTACGAGCAGTACTTC
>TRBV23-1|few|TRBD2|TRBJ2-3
CASSLDGGGRSTDTQYF
TGCGCCAGCAGTCTTGATGGGGGGGGTAGGAGCACAGATACGCAGTATTTT
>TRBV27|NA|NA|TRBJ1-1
CASTTGNEAFF
TGTGCCAGCACCACAGGGAATGAAGCTTTCTTT
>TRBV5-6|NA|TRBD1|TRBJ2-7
CASSPGTVYYEQYF
TGTGCCAGCAGCCCTGGGACAGTTTACTACGAGCAGTACTTC
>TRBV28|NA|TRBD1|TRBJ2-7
CASNAPTGTGVGEQYF
TGTGCCAGCAACGCACCGACCGGGACAGGGGTGGGCGAGCAGTACTTC
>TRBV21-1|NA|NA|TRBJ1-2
CASSKKLKRQADYGYTF
TGTGCCAGCAGCAAAAAATTGAAGAGGCAGGCCGACTATGGCTACACCTTC
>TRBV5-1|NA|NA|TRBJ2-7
CASSPVSAVYEQYF
TGCGCCAGCAGCCCTGTCTCTGCCGTCTACGAGCAGTACTTC
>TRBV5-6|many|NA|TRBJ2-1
CASSPGDFRGEQFF
TGTGCCAGCAGCCCAGGAGATTTTCGCGGTGAGCAGTTCTTC
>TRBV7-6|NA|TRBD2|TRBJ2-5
CASSPQALAGHHRETQYF
TGTGCCAGCAGCCCCCAAGCTCTAGCGGGACACCATCGGGAGACCCAGTACTTC
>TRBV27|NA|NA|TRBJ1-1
CASSLSRSGSEAFF
TGTGCCAGCAGTTTATCTAGGAGCGGCAGTGAAGCTTTCTTT
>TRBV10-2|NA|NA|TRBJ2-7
CASSELRGNFGEQYF
TGCGCCAGCAGTGAGTTAAGGGGCAATTTTGGCGAGCAGTACTTC
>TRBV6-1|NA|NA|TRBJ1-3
CASSDWGTGNTIYF
TGTGCCAGCAGTGATTGGGGGACTGGAAACACCATATATTTT
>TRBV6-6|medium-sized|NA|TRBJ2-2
CASSYSRQSTGELFF
TGTGCCAGCAGTTACTCTAGACAGTCCACCGGGGAGCTGTTTTTT
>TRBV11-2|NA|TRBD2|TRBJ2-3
CASSLALAGGRIGDTQYF
TGTGCCAGCAGCTTAGCTTTAGCGGGAGGGCGTATTGGAGATACGCAGTATTTT
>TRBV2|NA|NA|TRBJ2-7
CASSEGQGGPSYEQYF
TGTGCCAGCAGTGAAGGGCAGGGGGGCCCCTCCTACGAGCAGTACTTC
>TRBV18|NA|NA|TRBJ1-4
CASSPGTANEKLFF
TGTGCCAGCTCACCAGGGACGGCGAATGAAAAACTGTTTTTT
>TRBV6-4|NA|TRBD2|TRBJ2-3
CASSDVGGGSTDTQYF
TGTGCCAGCAGTGACGTTGGGGGAGGGAGCACAGATACGCAGTATTTT
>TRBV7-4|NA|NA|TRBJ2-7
CASSLISYEQYF
TGTGCCAGCAGCTTAATCTCCTACGAGCAGTACTTC
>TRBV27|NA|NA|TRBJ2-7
CASSSGGYEQYF
TGTGCCAGCAGTAGCGGAGGTTACGAGCAGTACTTC
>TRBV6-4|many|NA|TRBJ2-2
CASSRQADTGELFF
TGTGCCAGCAGTAGGCAGGCCGACACCGGGGAGCTGTTTTTT
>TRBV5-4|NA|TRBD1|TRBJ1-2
CASSSRDRGRRSYGYTF
TGTGCCAGCAGTTCCCGGGACAGGGGGCGGAGAAGCTATGGCTACACCTTC
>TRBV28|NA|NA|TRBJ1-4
CASSFPGDATNEKLFF
TGTGCCAGCAGTTTTCCGGGGGATGCAACTAATGAAAAACTGTTTTTT
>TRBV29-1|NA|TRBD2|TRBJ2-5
CSVEGSVLADQETQYF
TGCAGCGTTGAAGGGTCAGTACTAGCGGATCAAGAGACCCAGTACTTC
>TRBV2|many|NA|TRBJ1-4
CASRDRNEKLFF
TGTGCCAGCAGGGACAGAAATGAAAAACTGTTTTTT
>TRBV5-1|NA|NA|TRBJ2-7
CASSWGAYEQYF
TGCGCCAGCAGCTGGGGGGCCTACGAGCAGTACTTC
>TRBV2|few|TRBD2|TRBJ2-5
CASSVAGGRETQYF
TGTGCCAGCAGTGTCGCGGGAGGGCGAGAGACCCAGTACTTC
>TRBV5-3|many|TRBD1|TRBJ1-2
CARQFPGTAAVGYTF
TGTGCCAGACAGTTTCCCGGGACAGCTGCGGTCGGCTACACCTTC
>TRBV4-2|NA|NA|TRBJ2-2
CASSSQGVPSGELFF
TGTGCCAGCAGCAGTCAGGGAGTTCCTTCCGGGGAGCTGTTTTTT
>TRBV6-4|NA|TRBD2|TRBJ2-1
CASSSIAGEGYNEQFF
TGTGCCAGCAGTAGCATAGCGGGAGAAGGGTACAATGAGCAGTTCTTC
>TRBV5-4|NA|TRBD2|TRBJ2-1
CASSSAGLAGSHEQFF
TGTGCCAGCAGTTCTGCCGGCCTAGCGGGAAGTCATGAGCAGTTCTTC
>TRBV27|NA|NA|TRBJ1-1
CASKTPRNEAFF
TGTGCCAGCAAGACTCCGAGGAATGAAGCTTTCTTT
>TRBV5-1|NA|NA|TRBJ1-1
CASSLQDYTEAFF
TGCGCCAGCAGCTTACAGGATTACACTGAAGCTTTCTTT
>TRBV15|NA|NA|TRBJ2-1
CATSRGVNEQFF
TGTGCCACCAGCCGAGGGGTCAATGAGCAGTTCTTC
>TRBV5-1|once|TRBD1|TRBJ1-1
CASSRDRGGTEAFF
TGCGCCAGCAGCAGGGACAGGGGTGGGACTGAAGCTTTCTTT
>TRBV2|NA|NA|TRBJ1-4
CAGSVGGLEYEKLFF
TGTGCCGGCTCTGTGGGGGGACTAGAATATGAAAAACTGTTTTTT
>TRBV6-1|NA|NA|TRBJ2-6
CASSGETSTSGANVLTF
TGTGCCAGCAGTGGAGAGACTAGTACTTCTGGGGCCAACGTCCTGACTTTC
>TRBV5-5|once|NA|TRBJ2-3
CASSRTAFTDTQYF
TGTGCCAGCAGCCGCACCGCTTTCACAGATACGCAGTATTTT
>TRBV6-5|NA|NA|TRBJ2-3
CASSSGTLSAQYF
TGTGCCAGCAGTTCGGGGACGCTCTCTGCGCAGTATTTT
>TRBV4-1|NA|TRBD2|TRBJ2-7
CASSQLAGISYEQYF
TGCGCCAGCAGCCAATTAGCGGGAATCTCCTACGAGCAGTACTTC
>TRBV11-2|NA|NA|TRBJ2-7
CASSSGRVWQYF
TGTGCCAGCAGCTCAGGGCGCGTCTGGCAGTACTTC
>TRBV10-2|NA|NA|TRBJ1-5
CASSRDVYQPQHF
TGCGCCAGCAGCCGGGACGTTTATCAGCCCCAGCATTTT
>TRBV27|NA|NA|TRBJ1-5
CASSLNQPQHF
TGTGCCAGCAGCCTTAATCAGCCCCAGCATTTT
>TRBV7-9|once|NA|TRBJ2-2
CASSLARGANTGELFF
TGTGCCAGCAGCTTAGCCAGGGGTGCAAACACCGGGGAGCTGTTTTTT
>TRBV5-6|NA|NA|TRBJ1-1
CASSLAARGNTEAFF
TGTGCCAGCAGCTTGGCAGCCCGGGGGAACACTGAAGCTTTCTTT
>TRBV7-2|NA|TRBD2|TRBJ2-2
CASSTGLAGVNTGELFF
TGTGCCAGCAGCACGGGACTAGCGGGAGTTAACACCGGGGAGCTGTTTTTT
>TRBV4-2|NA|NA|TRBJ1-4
CASSQEYLAAEKLFF
TGTGCCAGCAGCCAAGAATACCTAGCGGCGGAAAAACTGTTTTTT